These 2 T cell receptor beta chains were sequenced from one sample in a study of blood T cell repertoires in COVID-19. Generated by immunoSEQ multiplex PCR, the TCRdb table keeps only in-frame clones and is missing some. Of about 270,000 clones in the sample, 80% to 90% were seen once. The sequencing input was peripheral blood. The source is a woman aged 30 to 39 with COVID-19, enrolled during active disease.

In DNA, the CDR3 is TGTGCCAGCAGCTTAGACGGACACCTCTCCTACGAGCAGTACTTC. This gives the protein CASSLDGHLSYEQYF. This chain connects TRBV7-2 to TRBJ2-7; D might be TRBD1 (5 bases). V lost 1 base and J lost 0, with 10 bases in between. Germline V lookup: CDR1 SGHTA, CDR2 FQGNSA. The CDR3 length is 15 residues. The variable domain in full, with the rest retrieved from reference TRBV7-2 and TRBJ2-7, is GAGVSQSPSNKVTEKGKDVELRCDPISGHTALYWYRQSLGQGLEFLIYFQGNSAPDKSGLPSDRFSAERTGGSVSTLTIQRTQQEDSAVYLCASSLDGHLSYEQYFGPGTRLTVT.

The count of this clone is one. Here the CDR3 DNA reads TGCGCCAGCAGTGACCCGGACCTAGCGGGGGGCAGCACCGGGGAGCTGTTTTTT. Translated, it gives CASSDPDLAGGSTGELFF. The genes are TRBV10-2 and TRBJ2-2, with TRBD2 matching 11 bases. Trimming at V came to 3 bases and at J to 4 bases, leaving 10 bases not matched to a gene. CDR1 WSHSY and CDR2 SAAADI come from the germline V gene. The CDR3 has 18 residues.